The 6 T cell receptor beta chains below were found in one sample sequenced in a study of response to subunit inactivated influenza vaccine. One entry per CDR3 protein, called by TCRdb with MiXCR from the RT-PCR reads. The table includes roughly 570,000 distinct CDR3 sequences, 14% detected once. The source material was PBMCs from blood, sampled less than 13 days after vaccination. The receptors were sampled from a man in his forties or fifties who received an inactivated influenza vaccine.

This clonotype has only a few counts. V gene TRBV20-1 combines with J gene TRBJ2-7; 10 bases map to TRBD1. CDR3 length equals 13 residues. Germline values: CDR1 DFQATT, CDR2 SNEGSKA (reference sequence). V was pared by 6 bases and J by 4 bases, with 6 bases of the junction left unmatched. CDR3 sequence reads: CSASTGGIYEQYF. DNA of the CDR3: TGCAGTGCATCGACAGGGGGCATATACGAGCAGTACTTC.

This clonotype was picked up a small number of times. The chain has TRBV9 and TRBJ1-4; D not resolved. The CDR3 is 16 residues long. CDR1 is SGDLS, CDR2 YYNGEE, per germline. Trimming shortened V by 0 bases and J by 2 bases, and 11 bases separated the two germline ends. This chain's CDR3 is CASSVAPGVTNEKLFF. The CDR3 DNA is TGTGCCAGCAGCGTAGCTCCTGGGGTGACTAATGAAAAACTGTTTTTT.

The rearrangement links TRBV4-3 to TRBJ2-3, with 7 bases identical to TRBD2. This CDR3 region has 16 residues. Looked up from germline, CDR1 is LGHNA and CDR2 is YSLEER. Trimming took 1 base from V and 1 from J; bases not matched to a gene: 5. This chain's CDR3 is CASSQVVAGGTDTQYF. The CDR3 region has the DNA TGCGCCAGCAGCCAAGTAGTTGCGGGGGGCACAGATACGCAGTATTTT.

This clonotype occurred a few times. The chain uses TRBV20-1 and TRBJ2-7; 11 bases fit TRBD1. The CDR3 loop spans 13 amino acids. V lost 7 bases, J lost 4 bases, and 6 bases stayed unmatched. Germline V gene data show CDR1 as DFQATT and CDR2 as SNEGSKA (reference sequence). The CDR3 DNA follows: TGCAGTGTTACCGGGACAGGGGGGTACGAGCAGTACTTC. As protein: CSVTGTGGYEQYF.

This clonotype came up a few times. The chain recombines TRBV5-6 with TRBJ2-2, with 9 positions matching TRBD2. The ends lost 0 bases at V and 5 bases at J; junction bases unmatched: 2. Germline CDR1 is SGHDT and CDR2 is YYEEEE. This CDR3 is 15 amino acids long. The CDR3 DNA sequence: TGTGCCAGCAGCTTGGGCGGGAGGGCAACCGGGGAGCTGTTTTTT. It is translated as CASSLGGRATGELFF.

The gene calls are TRBV4-2 and TRBJ2-1; TRBD1 aligns across 7 bases. V dropped 1 base and J dropped 5; count of bases not matched to a gene: 5. Germline loops: CDR1 LGHNA, CDR2 YNFKEQ. There are 15 residues in the CDR3. CDR3 sequence (DNA): TGTGCCAGCAGCCAAGGGGGTGGGACAGACAATGAGCAGTTCTTC. The encoded protein is CASSQGGGTDNEQFF.